The source of this T cell receptor (beta chain) is a study of cytomegalovirus exposure and HLA in healthy donors. Study-wide findings and caveats: Associated with HLA alleles at 0.05 false discovery rate in a later analysis were some 16,000 TCR beta sequences.

This CDR3 region has 16 residues. CDR1 is MNHNS and CDR2 is SASEGT in the germline V gene. V lost 2 bases and J 5 bases, leaving 16 bases between the germline ends. Comment on this clone: Its specificity is unknown.

PCR amplification relied on 60 Vbeta primers (plus 13 Jbeta primers). The authors' processing: In a later analysis, of around 80 million unique beta chains, some 10 million appeared in at least two donors. Produced via immunoSEQ multiplex PCR; TCRdb's table is partial and in-frame only. That table supplies the V and J calls and clone size; D and trimming were determined from the DNA. The sample contains 110,000 to 150,000 clones, about 85% of which appear only once. The TCR sequence derives from a boy aged 2 to 10 in good health and CMV-seronegative. Sequenced: PBMCs. The genes are TRBV6-1 and TRBJ2-1; the D gene is possibly TRBD1 (6 bases). The CDR3 DNA follows: TGTGCCAGCAGTGAATGGGGGCTAGGAACTAACAATGAGCAGTTCTTC. This encodes CASSEWGLGTNNEQFF.